Listed here are 17 T cell receptor beta chains from one sample, sequenced in a study of cytomegalovirus exposure and HLA in healthy donors. Primers: 60 Vbeta forward and 13 Jbeta reverse. TCRdb's copy holds only in-frame clones and misses some; the assay was immunoSEQ multiplex PCR. This table lists some 120,000 clones. The sample taken for sequencing was PBMCs. The receptors were gathered from a man aged 30 to 39 in good health and CMV-seronegative.

V gene TRBV29-1 combines with J gene TRBJ2-1; D is unclear. The V gene lost 6 bases and the J gene lost 9 bases, with 18 bases spanning the gap. The CDR3 extends over 13 amino acids. Germline CDR1 SQVTM, CDR2 ANQGSEA. The CDR3 sequence: CSVARLQALEQFF. In nucleotides, the CDR3 is TGCAGCGTCGCCCGTCTCCAAGCCCTTGAGCAGTTCTTC.

The chain carries TRBV7-8 and TRBJ2-5; D remains ambiguous. The J call may not be correct, given that the DNA end is closer to TRBJ2-7. This CDR3 is 12 amino acids long. Germline CDR1 SGHVS, CDR2 FQNEAQ. The CDR3: CASSLDGHEQYF. The CDR3 region has the DNA TGTGCCAGCAGCTTAGATGGTCACGAGCAGTACTTC.

Concerning this clone itself: Other DNA sequences from this sample encode an identical CDR3 as well. The chain has TRBV5-1 and TRBJ2-5, with D unresolved. The germline CDR1 and CDR2 sequences are SGHRS and YFSETQ. The V end lost 4 bases, the J end lost 4 bases, and 11 bases lay between the germline ends. This CDR3 is built from 13 residues. The CDR3 coding sequence is TGCGCCAGCAGCCTTGGGCAGATAGAGACCCAGTACTTC. Translating it yields CASSLGQIETQYF. The full variable domain, completed using reference TRBV5-1 and TRBJ2-5, is KAGVTQTPRYLIKTRGQQVTLSCSPISGHRSVSWYQQTPGQGLQFLFEYFSETQRNKGNFPGRFSGRQFSNSRSEMNVSTLELGDSALYLCASSLGQIETQYFGPGTRLLVL.

The chain combines TRBV7-9 with TRBJ1-1; unclear D gene. Trimming cost V 4 bases and J 6 bases, with 21 bases left between them. Per germline, CDR1 SEHNR and CDR2 FQNEAQ (reference sequence). The CDR3 sequence is 16 residues long. The DNA for the CDR3 is TGTGCCAGCAGCTCCTTAGCGGTGTCGGGGTTCCCTGAAGCTTTCTTT. Translation gives CASSSLAVSGFPEAFF.

The chain is built from TRBV2 and TRBJ1-5; D is possibly TRBD1 (6 bases). The CDR3 loop spans 17 amino acids. The V end lost 6 bases, the J end lost 4 bases, and 22 bases lay between the germline ends. From germline, CDR1 is SNHLY and CDR2 FYNNEI. DNA of the CDR3: TGTGCCAGCAGGCCAAGGCGGGAGGGGGTATTAAATCAGCCCCAGCATTTT. This gives the protein CASRPRREGVLNQPQHF.

The V call is TRBV14, the J call TRBJ1-5; no definite D call. Germline V gene sequence: CDR1 SGHDN, CDR2 FVKESK. Trimming took off 4 bases at V and 4 bases at J, with 5 bases between the two ends. CDR3 length equals 12 residues. In DNA, the CDR3 is TGTGCCAGCAGCCTCATTAATCAGCCCCAGCATTTT. Translation gives CASSLINQPQHF.

For the CDR3, the DNA is TGTGCCAGCAGTTTGGGACTGTTGGGCTATGGCTACACCTTC. Its translation: CASSLGLLGYGYTF. This chain links TRBV28 with TRBJ1-2; D might be TRBD1 (5 bases). The CDR3 sequence is 14 residues long. Germline assignment: CDR1 MDHEN and CDR2 SYDVKM. Trimming removed 3 bases at V and 4 bases at J, with 12 bases between.

The gene calls are TRBV6-5 and TRBJ1-1, with a tentative D call TRBD1 (5 bases). CDR3 length equals 15 residues. Germline V gene sequence: CDR1 MNHEY, CDR2 SVGAGI. The V and J ends lost 3 bases and 1 base respectively, with 12 bases between them. CDR3 nucleotide sequence: TGTGCCAGCAGTTATCACCAGGGTGAGAACACTGAAGCTTTCTTT. This codes for CASSYHQGENTEAFF.

The genes are TRBV27 and TRBJ2-1; weak D call: TRBD2 (5 bases). CDR1 MNHEY and CDR2 SMNVEV come from the germline V gene (reference sequence). Trimming took 8 bases from V and 7 from J, leaving 9 bases between them. The CDR3 extends over 11 amino acids. The CDR3 DNA reads as TGTGCCAGCCGGGGTGGAAATGAGCAGTTCTTC. It specifies CASRGGNEQFF.

The CDR3, as DNA: TGTGCCATCTCCCGCGGCGGGAGTAAAGATGAGCAGTTCTTC. Its protein product is CAISRGGSKDEQFF. This chain uses TRBV10-3 with TRBJ2-1, with TRBD2 matching over 7 bases. CDR3 length equals 14 residues. Germline assignment: CDR1 ENHRY and CDR2 SYGVKD. J gave up 8 bases and V 8 bases, and 12 bases lay outside the gene matches.

This rearrangement joins TRBV5-1 to TRBJ2-7; D gene uncertain. Germline V lookup: CDR1 SGHRS, CDR2 YFSETQ. The CDR3 covers 12 residues. Trimming shortened V by 3 bases and J by 6 bases, and 10 bases separated the two germline ends. This chain's CDR3 is CASSSIYGEQYF. DNA for the CDR3: TGCGCCAGCAGCTCTATCTATGGCGAGCAGTACTTC.

The J gene is TRBJ2-5, the V gene TRBV28, with D perhaps matching TRBD2 (6 bases). V was cut by 2 bases and J by 5 bases, with 15 bases left in between. The CDR3 has 15 amino acids. Looked up from germline, CDR1 is MDHEN and CDR2 is SYDVKM. CDR3 sequence (DNA): TGTGCCAGCAGTTTAGAGTGGGGGGATGGGGAGACCCAGTACTTC. Protein sequence: CASSLEWGDGETQYF.

This chain connects TRBV9 to TRBJ2-7; possible D gene TRBD1, 5 bases. The CDR3 has 15 amino acids. V lost 0 bases and J 3 bases, leaving 13 bases between the germline ends. Germline V CDR1 and CDR2: SGDLS, YYNGEE. CDR3 nucleotides: TGTGCCAGCAGCGTAGAGGTACAGGAAAGCTACGAGCAGTACTTC. It specifies CASSVEVQESYEQYF.

The chain combines TRBV7-9 with TRBJ2-1; no reliable D call. There are 14 residues in the CDR3. V was shortened by 5 bases and J by 8 bases, with 16 bases between the two germline ends. Germline CDR1 and CDR2: SEHNR and FQNEAQ (reference sequence). The CDR3 loop is CASSHLDWAHEQFF. As DNA, the CDR3 is TGTGCCAGCAGCCACTTAGATTGGGCCCATGAGCAGTTCTTC.

The chain has TRBV2 and TRBJ1-5, with D maybe TRBD1 (5 bases). The V end was cut by 3 bases, the J end by 6 bases, with 18 bases between. This CDR3 spans 16 amino acids. The germline gives CDR1 SNHLY, CDR2 FYNNEI. In DNA, the CDR3 is TGTGCCAGCAGTGAGCGGGACGGACCCTGGGGTCAGCCCCAGCATTTT. Protein sequence: CASSERDGPWGQPQHF. The complete variable domain, with remaining parts taken from reference TRBV2 and TRBJ1-5, reads EPEVTQTPSHQVTQMGQEVILRCVPISNHLYFYWYRQILGQKVEFLVSFYNNEISEKSEIFDDQFSVERPDGSNFTLKIRSTKLEDSAMYFCASSERDGPWGQPQHFGDGTRLSIL.

The rearrangement joins TRBV6-4 to TRBJ2-1; 9 bases agree with TRBD2. Unmatched junction bases numbered 6, after V lost 4 bases and J lost 8 bases. The length of the CDR3 is 14 residues. CDR1 and CDR2 (germline): MRHNA, SNTAGT. Written as DNA, the CDR3 is TGTGCCAGCAGTGTTGTAGCGGGAGAGCATGAGCAGTTCTTC. It yields the protein CASSVVAGEHEQFF.

This chain connects TRBV9 to TRBJ1-1; a weak D match, TRBD1 (5 bases). The CDR3 is made up of 15 amino acids. Trimming took off 0 bases at V and 5 bases at J, with 14 bases between the two ends. CDR1 SGDLS and CDR2 YYNGEE come from the germline V gene. CDR3: CASSVGSGAGTEAFF. DNA for the CDR3: TGTGCCAGCAGCGTAGGCTCTGGGGCTGGTACTGAAGCTTTCTTT.